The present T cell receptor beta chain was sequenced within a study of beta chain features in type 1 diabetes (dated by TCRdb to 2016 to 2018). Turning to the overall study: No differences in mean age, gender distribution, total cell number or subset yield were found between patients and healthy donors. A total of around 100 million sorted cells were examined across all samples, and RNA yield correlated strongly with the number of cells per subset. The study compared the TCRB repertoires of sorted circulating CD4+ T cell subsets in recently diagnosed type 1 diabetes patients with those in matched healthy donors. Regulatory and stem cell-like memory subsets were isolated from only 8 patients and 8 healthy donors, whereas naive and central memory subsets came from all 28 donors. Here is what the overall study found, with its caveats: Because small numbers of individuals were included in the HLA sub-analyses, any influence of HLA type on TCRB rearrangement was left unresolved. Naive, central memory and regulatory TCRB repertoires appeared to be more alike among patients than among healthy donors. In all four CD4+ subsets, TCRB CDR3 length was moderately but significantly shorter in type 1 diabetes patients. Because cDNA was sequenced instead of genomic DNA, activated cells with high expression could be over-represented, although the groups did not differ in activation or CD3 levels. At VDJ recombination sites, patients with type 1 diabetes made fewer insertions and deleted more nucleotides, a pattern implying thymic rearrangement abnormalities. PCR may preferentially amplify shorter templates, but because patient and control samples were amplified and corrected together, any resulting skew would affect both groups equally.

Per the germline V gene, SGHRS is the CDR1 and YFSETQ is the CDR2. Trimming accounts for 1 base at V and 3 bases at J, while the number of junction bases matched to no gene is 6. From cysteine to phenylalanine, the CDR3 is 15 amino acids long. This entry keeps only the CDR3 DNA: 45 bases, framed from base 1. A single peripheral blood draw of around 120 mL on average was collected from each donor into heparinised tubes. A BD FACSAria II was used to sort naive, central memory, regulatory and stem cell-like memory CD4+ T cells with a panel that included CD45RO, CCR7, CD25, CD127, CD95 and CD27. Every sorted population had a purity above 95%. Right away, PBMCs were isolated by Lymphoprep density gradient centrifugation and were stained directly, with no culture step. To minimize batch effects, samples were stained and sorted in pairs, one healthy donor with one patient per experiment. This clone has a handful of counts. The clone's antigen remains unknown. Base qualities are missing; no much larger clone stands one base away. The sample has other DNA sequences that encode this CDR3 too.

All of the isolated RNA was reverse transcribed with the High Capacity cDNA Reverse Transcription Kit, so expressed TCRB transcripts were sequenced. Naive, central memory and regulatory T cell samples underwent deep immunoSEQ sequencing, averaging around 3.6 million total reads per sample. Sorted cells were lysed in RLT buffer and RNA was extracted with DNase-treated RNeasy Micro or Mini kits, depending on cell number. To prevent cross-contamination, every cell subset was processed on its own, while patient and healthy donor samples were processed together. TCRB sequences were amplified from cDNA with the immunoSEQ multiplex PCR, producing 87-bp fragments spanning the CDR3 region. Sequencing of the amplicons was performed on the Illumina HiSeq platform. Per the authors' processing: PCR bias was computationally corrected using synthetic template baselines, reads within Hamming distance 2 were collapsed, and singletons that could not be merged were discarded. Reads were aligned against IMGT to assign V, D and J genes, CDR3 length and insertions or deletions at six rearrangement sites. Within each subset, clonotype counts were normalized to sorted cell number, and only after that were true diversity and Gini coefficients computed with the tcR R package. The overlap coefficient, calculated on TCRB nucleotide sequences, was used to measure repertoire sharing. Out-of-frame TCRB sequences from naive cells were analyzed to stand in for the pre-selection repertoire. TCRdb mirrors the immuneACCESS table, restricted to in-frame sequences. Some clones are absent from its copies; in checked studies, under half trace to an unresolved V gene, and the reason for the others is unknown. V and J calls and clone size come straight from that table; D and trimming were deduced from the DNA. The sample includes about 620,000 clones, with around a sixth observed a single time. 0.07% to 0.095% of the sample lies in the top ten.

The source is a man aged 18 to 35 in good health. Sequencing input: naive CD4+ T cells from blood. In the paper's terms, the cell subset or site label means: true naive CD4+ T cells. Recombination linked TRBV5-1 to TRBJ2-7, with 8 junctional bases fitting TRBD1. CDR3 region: CASSLYGTGVYEQYF. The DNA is TGCGCCAGCAGCTTGTATGGGACAGGAGTCTACGAGCAGTACTTC.